The T cell receptor beta chain described here comes from a study of blood T cell repertoires in COVID-19. Turning to the study itself: Donors in the United States, Italy and Spain gave samples during acute or convalescent COVID-19. T cells, B-cell-depleted T cells, or PBMCs provided the cDNA or gDNA that served as material.

Method: immunoSEQ multiplex PCR; TCRdb's copy keeps in-frame clones and lacks some. The sample comprises about 120,000 clones, roughly four fifths of which are singletons, and roughly 8.6% rests with the top ten. Germline assignment: CDR1 MGHRA and CDR2 YSYEKL. Trimming shortened V by 3 bases and J by 1 base, and 12 bases separated the two germline ends. There are 15 residues in the CDR3. The V gene is TRBV4-1, the J gene TRBJ1-1; no definite D call. Sequencing input: peripheral blood. This receptor was taken from a human donor in a cohort sampled during active COVID-19. CDR3 amino acids: CASSHEISGNTEAFF. The CDR3 nucleotides read TGCGCCAGCAGCCACGAAATTAGCGGGAACACTGAAGCTTTCTTT.